Presented here are 6 T cell receptor beta chains from one specimen sequenced in a study of OX40 agonist ivuxolimab in advanced cancers. Repertoires were generated with immunoSEQ multiplex PCR, while TCRdb's copy carries only in-frame clones and drops some. Of about 67,000 clones in the sample, 85% were seen once. This specimen consisted of CD4+ or CD8+ T cells sorted from blood, obtained in a trial of the OX40 agonist ivuxolimab. These TCRs come from an adult with an advanced solid tumor such as melanoma, head and neck, liver or kidney cancer.

This chain links TRBV2 with TRBJ2-2; 10 bases fit TRBD2. Looked up from germline, CDR1 is SNHLY and CDR2 is FYNNEI. CDR3 length: 14 amino acids. With 7 bases clipped from V and 1 base from J, the junction kept 0 bases outside the gene matches. CDR3 amino acids: CASTSGRNTGELFF. For the CDR3, the DNA is TGTGCCAGCACTAGCGGGAGGAACACCGGGGAGCTGTTTTTT.

The DNA of the CDR3 is TGTGCCAGCAGCCCGCTTGGGGGAGGCACAGATACGCAGTATTTT. This translates into CASSPLGGGTDTQYF. The chain recombines TRBV7-2 with TRBJ2-3; D assignment may be TRBD1 or TRBD2 (5 bases each). The V gene's germline CDR1 is SGHTA and CDR2 FQGNSA. V lost 5 bases and J 1 base, leaving 13 bases between the germline ends. There are 15 residues in the CDR3.

The rearrangement links TRBV4-1 to TRBJ1-4; D unresolved. V lost 4 bases, J lost 4 bases, and 16 bases lay in between. CDR3 length: 16 amino acids. Germline V gives CDR1 MGHRA, CDR2 YSYEKL. CDR3 nucleotide sequence: TGCGCCAGCAGCCTGACCCCTAACCCCTTTAATGAAAAACTGTTTTTT. Residues: CASSLTPNPFNEKLFF.

The chain recombines TRBV5-1 with TRBJ2-1; D uncertain. V was clipped by 4 bases and J by 5 bases, with 16 bases between them. The CDR3 consists of 15 residues. Germline V CDR1 and CDR2: SGHRS, YFSETQ. DNA for the CDR3: TGCGCCAGCAGCCCTCTCCCCGCCTCAAACAATGAGCAGTTCTTC. It codes for CASSPLPASNNEQFF.

The chain couples TRBV30 to TRBJ2-3; possibly TRBD1 for D (6 bases). V lost 2 bases and J lost 1, with 13 bases in between. There are 15 residues in the CDR3. Germline V gives CDR1 GTSNPN, CDR2 SVGIG (reference sequence). This CDR3 reads CAWSLWAGGTDTQYF. The CDR3 DNA reads TGTGCCTGGAGTCTATGGGCAGGGGGCACAGATACGCAGTATTTT.

The V and J genes are TRBV28 and TRBJ2-5, with 7 bases fitting TRBD1. CDR3 length: 14 residues. V shed 1 base and J 7 bases; nucleotides not matched to a gene: 6. Looked up from germline, CDR1 is MDHEN and CDR2 is SYDVKM. The CDR3 here is CASSLSGGLGTQYF. The CDR3 coding sequence is TGTGCCAGCAGTTTATCAGGGGGATTAGGGACCCAGTACTTC.